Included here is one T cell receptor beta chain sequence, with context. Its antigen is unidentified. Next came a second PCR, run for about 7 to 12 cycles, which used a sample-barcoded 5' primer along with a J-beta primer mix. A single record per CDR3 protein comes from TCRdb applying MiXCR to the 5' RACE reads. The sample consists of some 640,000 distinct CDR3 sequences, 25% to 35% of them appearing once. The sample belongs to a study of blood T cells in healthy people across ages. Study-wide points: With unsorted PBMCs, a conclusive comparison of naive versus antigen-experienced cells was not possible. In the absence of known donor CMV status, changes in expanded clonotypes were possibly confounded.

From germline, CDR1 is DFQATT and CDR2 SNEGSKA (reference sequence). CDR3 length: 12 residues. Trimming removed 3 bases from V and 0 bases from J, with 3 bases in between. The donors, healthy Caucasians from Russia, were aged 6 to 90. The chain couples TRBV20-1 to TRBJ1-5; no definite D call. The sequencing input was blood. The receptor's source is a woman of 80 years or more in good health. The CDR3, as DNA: TGCAGTGCTAGGTCTAGCAATCAGCCCCAGCATTTT. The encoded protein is CSARSSNQPQHF.